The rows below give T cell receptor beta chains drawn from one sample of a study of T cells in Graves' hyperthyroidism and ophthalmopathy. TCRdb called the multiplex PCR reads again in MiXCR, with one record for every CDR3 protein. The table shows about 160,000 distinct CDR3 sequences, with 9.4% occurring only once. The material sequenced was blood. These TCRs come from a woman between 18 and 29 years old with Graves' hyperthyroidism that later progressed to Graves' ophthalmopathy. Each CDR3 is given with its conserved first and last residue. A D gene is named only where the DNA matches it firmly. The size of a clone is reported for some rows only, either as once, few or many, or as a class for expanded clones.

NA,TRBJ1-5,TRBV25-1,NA,CASKTGGNQPQHF,TGTGCCAGCAAGACAGGTGGAAATCAGCCCCAGCATTTT
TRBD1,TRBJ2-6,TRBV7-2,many,CASSLRQGEANVLTF,TGTGCCAGCAGCTTACGCCAGGGGGAGGCCAACGTCCTGACTTTC
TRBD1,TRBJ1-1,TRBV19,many,CASSKPGQGEAFF,TGTGCCAGTAGCAAACCGGGACAGGGTGAAGCTTTCTTT
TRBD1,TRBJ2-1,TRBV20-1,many,CSANRQGSYNEQFF,TGCAGTGCTAACAGACAGGGCTCCTACAATGAGCAGTTCTTC
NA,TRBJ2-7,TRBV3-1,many,CASSQGHANYEQYF,TGTGCCAGCAGCCAAGGTCATGCGAACTACGAGCAGTACTTC
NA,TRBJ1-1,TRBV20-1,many,CSALATGYEAFF,TGCAGTGCTCTTGCCACAGGTTATGAAGCTTTCTTT
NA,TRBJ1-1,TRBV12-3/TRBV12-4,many,CATTRRGAAPNTEAFF,TGTGCCACCACGAGGCGGGGTGCTGCCCCTAACACTGAAGCTTTCTTT
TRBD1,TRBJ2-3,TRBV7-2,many,CASRQQGAQSDTQYF,TGTGCCAGCAGGCAACAGGGGGCGCAGTCAGATACGCAGTATTTT
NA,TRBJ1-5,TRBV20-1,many,CSARAVHSNQPQHF,TGCAGTGCTAGGGCAGTCCATAGCAATCAGCCCCAGCATTTT
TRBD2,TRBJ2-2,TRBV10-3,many,CAIRGRESGSRSGELFF,TGTGCCATCCGGGGTCGGGAGAGCGGGAGTCGGTCCGGGGAGCTGTTTTTT
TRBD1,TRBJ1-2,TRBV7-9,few,CASSGTGPNYGYTF,TGTGCCAGCAGCGGGACAGGGCCTAACTATGGCTACACCTTC
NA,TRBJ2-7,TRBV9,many,CASSQSSGYEQYF,TGTGCCAGCAGCCAGTCCTCCGGCTACGAGCAGTACTTC
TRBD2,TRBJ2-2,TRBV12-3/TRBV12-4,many,CASSFRRLAGATGELFF,TGTGCCAGCAGTTTTCGGCGTCTAGCGGGTGCCACCGGGGAGCTGTTTTTT